What follows are 24 T cell receptor beta chains derived from one specimen sequenced in a study of shared clonotypes between healthy human individuals. Method: immunoSEQ multiplex PCR; TCRdb's copy keeps in-frame clones and lacks some. The profile shows around 2.1 million clones, 85% to 95% of them singletons. CD8 cells classed as naive were CD45RO-negative and positively selected for CCR7, excluding terminally differentiated effector memory CD45RA+ cells. The sample taken for sequencing was naive CD8+ T cells from PBMCs. These receptors came from a man between 18 and 29 years old in good health. Some clones in this sample may be carry-over from other donors' samples.

Notes on this clone: This specimen includes other DNA sequences encoding the same CDR3. The chain uses TRBV4-1 and TRBJ2-4; D not certain. CDR1 is MGHRA, CDR2 YSYEKL, per germline. The CDR3 totals 14 residues. Trimming left V 0 bases short and J 9 bases short, with 12 bases between. The CDR3 region is CASSQDGRSGIQYF. CDR3 DNA: TGCGCCAGCAGCCAAGATGGCAGGTCCGGCATTCAGTACTTC.

The J gene is TRBJ1-2, the V gene TRBV29-1, with D maybe TRBD1 (6 bases). V was clipped by 3 bases and J by 8 bases, with 16 bases between them. This CDR3 contains 13 residues. Germline V gene lookup returns CDR1 SQVTM and CDR2 ANQGSEA. In DNA, the CDR3 is TGCAGCGTTGACTCGGGGGGCGCGTACGGCTACACCTTC. Translation gives CSVDSGGAYGYTF.

The chain combines TRBV7-2 with TRBJ2-1; 7 nucleotides match TRBD2. Germline-derived CDR1 and CDR2 are SGHTA and FQGNSA. The CDR3 has 14 amino acids. Unmatched junction bases numbered 10, after V lost 5 bases and J lost 9 bases. CDR3 DNA sequence: TGTGCCAGCAGCCCCCAGACTAGCTTCGGTGAGCAGTTCTTC. Translated, it gives CASSPQTSFGEQFF.

The chain is built from TRBV9 and TRBJ2-7; D possibly corresponds to TRBD1 (7 bases). V was clipped by 0 bases and J by 7 bases, with 17 bases between them. Germline V lookup: CDR1 SGDLS, CDR2 YYNGEE. The CDR3 has 15 residues. Here the CDR3 DNA reads TGTGCCAGCAGCGTAGTTGGAGGGGGCGTGGGTGAGCAGTACTTC. Protein: CASSVVGGGVGEQYF.

The chain combines TRBV18 with TRBJ1-3; a possible D gene is TRBD1 (5 bases). This CDR3 contains 15 residues. The germline V and J ends were trimmed by 3 bases and 4 bases, with 13 bases remaining between them. Per the germline V gene, CDR1 is KGHSH and CDR2 is LQKENI. The CDR3 DNA reads TGTGCCAGCTCACCGGGGGTTTACAGGGGAAACACCATATATTTT. Translation: CASSPGVYRGNTIYF. Complete variable domain (other parts from reference TRBV18 and TRBJ1-3): NAGVMQNPRHLVRRRGQEARLRCSPMKGHSHVYWYRQLPEEGLKFMVYLQKENIIDESGMPKERFSAEFPKEGPSILRIQQVVRGDSAAYFCASSPGVYRGNTIYFGEGSWLTVV.

This rearrangement joins TRBV7-9 to TRBJ1-4; D gene uncertain. The CDR3 has 14 amino acids. The V gene's germline CDR1 is SEHNR and CDR2 FQNEAQ (reference sequence). Trimming took off 5 bases at V and 8 bases at J, with 15 bases between the two ends. The CDR3 bases are TGTGCCAGCAGCCCTCCGGTGCCACGGGAAAAACTGTTTTTT. This encodes CASSPPVPREKLFF.

The V gene is TRBV27, the J gene TRBJ1-2, with D uncertain. Germline-derived CDR1 and CDR2 are MNHEY and SMNVEV (reference sequence). V lost 6 bases to trimming and J lost 4 bases, with 18 bases between them. This CDR3 is 15 amino acids long. CDR3: CASRLRASGAYGYTF. The CDR3 coding sequence is TGTGCCAGCAGACTAAGAGCCTCAGGAGCCTATGGCTACACCTTC.

The chain recombines TRBV27 with TRBJ2-2; D is unclear. Trimming took 8 bases from V and 3 from J, leaving 4 bases between them. This CDR3 spans 11 amino acids. Germline V gene data show CDR1 as MNHEY and CDR2 as SMNVEV (reference sequence). CDR3 sequence (DNA): TGTGCCAGCCAGCACACCGGGGAGCTGTTTTTT. Its translation: CASQHTGELFF.

V gene TRBV7-8 combines with J gene TRBJ1-2; a possible D gene is TRBD1 (6 bases). Germline-derived CDR1 and CDR2 are SGHVS and FQNEAQ. The V and J ends lost 0 bases and 8 bases respectively, with 16 bases between them. This CDR3 spans 15 amino acids. CDR3 bases: TGTGCCAGCAGCTTAGCGGGGGAAGGGGGTTACGGCTACACCTTC. This gives the protein CASSLAGEGGYGYTF.

The CDR3 reads CASSPGLAGVGETQYF. The CDR3 DNA follows: TGTGCCAGTAGTCCGGGACTAGCGGGAGTCGGGGAGACCCAGTACTTC. The rearrangement links TRBV19 to TRBJ2-5, with 14 nucleotides matching TRBD2. Per germline, CDR1 LNHDA and CDR2 SQIVND (reference sequence). The CDR3 length is 16 residues. With V trimmed by 5 bases and J by 5 bases, 7 bases remained unmatched. The whole variable domain, remainder taken from reference TRBV19 and TRBJ2-5, is DGGITQSPKYLFRKEGQNVTLSCEQNLNHDAMYWYRQDPGQGLRLIYYSQIVNDFQKGDIAEGYSVSREKKESFPLTVTSAQKNPTAFYLCASSPGLAGVGETQYFGPGTRLLVL.

The chain joins TRBV4-3 to TRBJ1-2; no definite D call. This CDR3 comprises 16 residues. Germline CDR1 is LGHNA and CDR2 is YSLEER. Trimming removed 0 bases from V and 0 bases from J, with 11 bases in between. The CDR3 nucleotides are TGCGCCAGCAGCCAAGATCGAGGCCATTCTAACTATGGCTACACCTTC. It yields the protein CASSQDRGHSNYGYTF.

The chain joins TRBV10-3 to TRBJ2-3, with D tentatively TRBD1 (7 bases). The germline V gene encodes CDR1 ENHRY and CDR2 SYGVKD. V was cut by 3 bases and J by 6 bases, with 10 bases left in between. The CDR3 has 13 amino acids. CDR3 sequence: CAISDGGQDTQYF. The CDR3 coding sequence is TGTGCCATCAGTGACGGGGGACAGGATACGCAGTATTTT.

This clone was observed a single time. The genes are TRBV19 and TRBJ2-2; D unresolved. Trimming shortened V by 7 bases and J by 0 bases, and 6 bases separated the two germline ends. The CDR3 is 13 residues long. CDR1 is LNHDA, CDR2 SQIVND, per germline (reference sequence). In DNA form, the CDR3 reads TGTGCCAGTACCTATTCGAACACCGGGGAGCTGTTTTTT. Protein sequence: CASTYSNTGELFF.

As for this clone: Other DNA sequences in the sample encode the same CDR3. The CDR3 reads CASSLDRGPGNTIYF. The CDR3 nucleotides read TGCGCCAGCAGCTTAGACAGGGGGCCTGGAAACACCATATATTTT. The V gene is TRBV5-1, the J gene TRBJ1-3, with 10 bases aligning to TRBD1. The V segment lost 2 bases and the J segment 2 bases; nucleotides outside the gene matches: 1. Germline V lookup: CDR1 SGHRS, CDR2 YFSETQ. The CDR3 extends over 15 amino acids.

V gene TRBV19 combines with J gene TRBJ1-1; D is ambiguous. There are 14 residues in the CDR3. Deletions cut 3 bases from V and 4 bases from J, with 12 bases between. Germline assignment: CDR1 LNHDA and CDR2 SQIVND (reference sequence). CDR3 sequence: CASSMGRAPTEAFF. Written as DNA, the CDR3 is TGTGCCAGTAGTATGGGCCGGGCCCCCACTGAAGCTTTCTTT.

The rearrangement links TRBV27 to TRBJ1-1; a possible D gene is TRBD1 (5 bases). Germline CDR1 and CDR2: MNHEY and SMNVEV (reference sequence). The CDR3 contains 15 residues. Deletions cut 1 base from V and 1 base from J, with 10 bases between. The CDR3 coding sequence is TGTGCCAGCAGTTTATTCCTGGGGACGAACACTGAAGCTTTCTTT. It is translated as CASSLFLGTNTEAFF.

The chain carries TRBV7-9 and TRBJ2-2; 7 nucleotides line up with TRBD1. The CDR3 spans 19 residues. The germline V gene encodes CDR1 SEHNR and CDR2 FQNEAQ (reference sequence). The V and J ends lost 5 bases and 1 base, in that order; junction bases with no gene match: 16. The CDR3 coding sequence is TGTGCCAGCAGCACCCCCTTCCCCGACAGGGCCCAGAACACCGGGGAGCTGTTTTTT. Translating gives CASSTPFPDRAQNTGELFF.

The genes are TRBV9 and TRBJ2-7, with 9 bases that match TRBD2. This CDR3 region has 12 residues. Looked up from germline, CDR1 is SGDLS and CDR2 is YYNGEE. The CDR3 nucleotides are TGTGCTCGGCGGGAGGGCCACTCCGAGCAGTACTTC. Encoded protein: CARREGHSEQYF. The complete variable domain, with remaining parts taken from reference TRBV9 and TRBJ2-7, reads DSGVTQTPKHLITATGQRVTLRCSPRSGDLSVYWYQQSLDQGLQFLIQYYNGEERAKGNILERFSAQQFPDLHSELNLSSLELGDSALYFCARREGHSEQYFGPGTRLTVT.

Worth noting for this clone: Additional DNA sequences in this sample encode the identical CDR3. The chain uses TRBV27 and TRBJ2-7; D possibly corresponds to TRBD2 (5 bases). This CDR3 spans 15 amino acids. With 3 bases removed from V and 0 bases from J, the gap between germline ends came to 12 bases. Germline V gene lookup returns CDR1 MNHEY and CDR2 SMNVEV (reference sequence). As DNA, the CDR3 is TGTGCCAGCAGTTTGGTAGCGCTGAGCTCCTACGAGCAGTACTTC. This gives the protein CASSLVALSSYEQYF.

This clone was picked up one time. V and J are TRBV9 and TRBJ2-5; D possibly uses TRBD1 or TRBD2 (5 bases each). CDR1 and CDR2 (germline): SGDLS, YYNGEE. V lost 2 bases and J lost 1, with 12 bases in between. The length of the CDR3 is 15 residues. The CDR3 loop reads CASSVGDGFQETQYF. As DNA, the CDR3 is TGTGCCAGCAGCGTTGGGGACGGCTTCCAAGAGACCCAGTACTTC.

V and J are TRBV2 and TRBJ1-5; weak D call: TRBD1 (5 bases). CDR1 SNHLY and CDR2 FYNNEI come from the germline V gene. The V end was cut by 5 bases, the J end by 9 bases, with 17 bases between. The CDR3 sequence is 14 residues long. CDR3 DNA sequence: TGTGCCAGCAGTTCGGGACGGGCCGCAGGGCCCCAGCATTTT. This codes for CASSSGRAAGPQHF.

The V gene is TRBV19, the J gene TRBJ1-1; TRBD1 matches at 8 bases. The J segment lost 6 bases and the V segment lost 3 bases, leaving 6 bases of the junction unmatched. CDR3 size: 14 residues. Germline CDR1 and CDR2: LNHDA and SQIVND (reference sequence). The CDR3 here is CASSIGQGSAEAFF. CDR3 coding DNA: TGTGCCAGTAGTATTGGACAGGGCAGTGCTGAAGCTTTCTTT.

The gene calls are TRBV28 and TRBJ2-2; the match to TRBD2 covers 7 bases. Germline V gives CDR1 MDHEN, CDR2 SYDVKM. The CDR3 is 15 residues long. V shed 3 bases and J 6 bases; nucleotides not matched to a gene: 7. The CDR3 DNA is TGTGCCAGCAGTTTCTGGCGGACTAGTCCCGGGGAGCTGTTTTTT. The encoded protein is CASSFWRTSPGELFF.

V and J are TRBV27 and TRBJ1-4; D gene uncertain. This CDR3 is 12 amino acids long. CDR1 and CDR2 from the germline V gene are MNHEY and SMNVEV (reference sequence). Trimming stripped 9 bases from V and 0 bases from J, with 5 bases between. The CDR3 protein is CARDATNEKLFF. CDR3 in DNA: TGTGCCAGGGATGCAACTAATGAAAAACTGTTTTTT.